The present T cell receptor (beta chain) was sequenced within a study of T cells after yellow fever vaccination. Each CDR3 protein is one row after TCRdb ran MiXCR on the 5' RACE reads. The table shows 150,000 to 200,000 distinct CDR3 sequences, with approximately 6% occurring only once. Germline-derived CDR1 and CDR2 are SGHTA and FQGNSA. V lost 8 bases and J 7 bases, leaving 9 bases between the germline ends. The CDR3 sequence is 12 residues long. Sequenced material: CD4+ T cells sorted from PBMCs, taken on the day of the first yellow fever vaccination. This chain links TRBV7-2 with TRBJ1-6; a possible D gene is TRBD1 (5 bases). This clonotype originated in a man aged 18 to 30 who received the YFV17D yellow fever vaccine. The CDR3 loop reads CASREGNSPLHF. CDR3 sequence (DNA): TGTGCCAGCCGGGAGGGGAATTCACCCCTCCACTTT.